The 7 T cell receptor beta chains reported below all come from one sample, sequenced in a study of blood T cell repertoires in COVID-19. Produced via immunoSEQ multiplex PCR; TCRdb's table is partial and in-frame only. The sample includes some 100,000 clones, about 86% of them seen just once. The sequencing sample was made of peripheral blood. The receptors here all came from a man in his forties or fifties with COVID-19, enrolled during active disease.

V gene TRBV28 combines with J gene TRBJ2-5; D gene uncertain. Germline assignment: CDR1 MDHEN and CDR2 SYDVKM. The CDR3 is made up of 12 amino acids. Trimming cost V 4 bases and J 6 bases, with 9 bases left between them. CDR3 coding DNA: TGTGCCAGCAGTTCCTTCCACAAGACCCAGTACTTC. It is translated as CASSSFHKTQYF.

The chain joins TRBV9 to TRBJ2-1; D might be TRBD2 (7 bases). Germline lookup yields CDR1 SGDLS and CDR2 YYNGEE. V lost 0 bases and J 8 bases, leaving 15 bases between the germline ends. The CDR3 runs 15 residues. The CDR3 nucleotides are TGTGCCAGCAGCGTAGAGGGGGAGGGGTACGATGAGCAGTTCTTC. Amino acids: CASSVEGEGYDEQFF.

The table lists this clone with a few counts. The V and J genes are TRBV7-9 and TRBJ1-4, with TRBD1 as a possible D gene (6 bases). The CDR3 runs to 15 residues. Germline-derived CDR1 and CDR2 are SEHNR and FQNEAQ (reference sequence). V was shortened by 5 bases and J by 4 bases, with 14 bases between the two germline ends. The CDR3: CASSQWGLDNEKLFF. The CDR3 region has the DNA TGTGCCAGCAGCCAATGGGGGCTTGATAATGAAAAACTGTTTTTT.

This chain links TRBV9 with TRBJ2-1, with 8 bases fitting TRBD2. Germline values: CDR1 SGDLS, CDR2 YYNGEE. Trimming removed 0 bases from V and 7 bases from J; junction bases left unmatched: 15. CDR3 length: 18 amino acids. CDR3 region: CASSVESQRGNHGNEQFF. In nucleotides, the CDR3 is TGTGCCAGCAGCGTAGAGTCCCAGCGGGGGAACCATGGGAATGAGCAGTTCTTC.

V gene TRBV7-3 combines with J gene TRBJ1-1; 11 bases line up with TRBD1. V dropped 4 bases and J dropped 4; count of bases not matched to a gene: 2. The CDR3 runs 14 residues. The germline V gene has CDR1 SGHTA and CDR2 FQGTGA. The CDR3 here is CASSSGTGGTEAFF. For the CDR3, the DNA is TGTGCCAGCAGCTCTGGGACAGGGGGCACTGAAGCTTTCTTT.

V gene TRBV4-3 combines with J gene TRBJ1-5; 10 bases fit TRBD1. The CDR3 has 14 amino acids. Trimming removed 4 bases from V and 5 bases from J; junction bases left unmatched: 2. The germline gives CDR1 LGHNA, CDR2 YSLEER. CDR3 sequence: CASSRDRGYQPQHF. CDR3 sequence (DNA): TGCGCCAGCAGCCGGGACAGGGGTTATCAGCCCCAGCATTTT.

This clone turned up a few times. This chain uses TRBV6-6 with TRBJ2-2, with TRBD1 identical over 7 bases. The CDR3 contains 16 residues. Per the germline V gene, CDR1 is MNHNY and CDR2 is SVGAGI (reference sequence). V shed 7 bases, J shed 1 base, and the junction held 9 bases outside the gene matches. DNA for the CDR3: TGTGCCAGCATCGGAAAAAACAGGGGGAACACCGGGGAGCTGTTTTTT. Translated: CASIGKNRGNTGELFF.